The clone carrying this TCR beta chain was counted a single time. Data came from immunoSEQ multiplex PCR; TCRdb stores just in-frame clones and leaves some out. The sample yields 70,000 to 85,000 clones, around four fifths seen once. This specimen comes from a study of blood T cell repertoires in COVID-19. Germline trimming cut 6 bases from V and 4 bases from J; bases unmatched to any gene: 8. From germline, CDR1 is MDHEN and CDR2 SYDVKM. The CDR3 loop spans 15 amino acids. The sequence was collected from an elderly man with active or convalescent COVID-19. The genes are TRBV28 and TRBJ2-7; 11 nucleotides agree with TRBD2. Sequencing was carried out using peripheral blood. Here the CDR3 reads CASSLSGRARYEQYF. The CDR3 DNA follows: TGTGCCAGCAGCCTTAGCGGGAGGGCCCGGTACGAGCAGTACTTC.